The clone carrying this T cell receptor beta chain was observed once. Antigen specificity is unknown. The data are from a study of T cells in localized non-small cell lung cancer. The study's findings and limits: Uninvolved adjacent lung, not tumor, had the highest T cell clonality.

Clones were sequenced by immunoSEQ multiplex PCR, and TCRdb holds only the in-frame ones, with some missing. The sample holds 33,000 or so clones, roughly 82% seen once. The CDR3 totals 13 residues. V was pared by 1 base and J by 4 bases, with 6 bases between. The germline gives CDR1 MGHRA, CDR2 YSYEKL. This sequence joins TRBV4-1 and TRBJ2-3; D unresolved. The source of this sequence is a male donor at least 60 years old with stage III squamous cell lung carcinoma. Sequenced here: peripheral blood, sampled before any cancer treatment. This CDR3 reads CASSQVPADTQYF. The CDR3 DNA sequence: TGCGCCAGCAGCCAAGTGCCAGCAGATACGCAGTATTTT.